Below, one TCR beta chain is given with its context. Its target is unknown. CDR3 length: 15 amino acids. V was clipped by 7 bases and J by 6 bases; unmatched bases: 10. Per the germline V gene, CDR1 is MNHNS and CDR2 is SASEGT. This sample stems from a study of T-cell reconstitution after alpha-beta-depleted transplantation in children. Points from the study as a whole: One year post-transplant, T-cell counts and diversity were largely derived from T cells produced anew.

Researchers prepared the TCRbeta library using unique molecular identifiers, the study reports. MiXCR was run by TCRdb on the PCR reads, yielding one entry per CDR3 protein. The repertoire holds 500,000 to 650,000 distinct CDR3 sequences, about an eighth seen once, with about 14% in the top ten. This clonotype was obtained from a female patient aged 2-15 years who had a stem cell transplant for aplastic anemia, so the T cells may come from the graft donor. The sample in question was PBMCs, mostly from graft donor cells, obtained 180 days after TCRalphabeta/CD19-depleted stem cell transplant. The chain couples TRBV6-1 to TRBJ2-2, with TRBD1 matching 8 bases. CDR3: CASTLRQGLAGELFF. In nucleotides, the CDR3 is TGTGCCAGCACTCTTCGACAGGGGTTAGCCGGGGAGCTGTTTTTT.